The 2 T cell receptor beta chains presented below share a single source sample, sequenced in a study of blood T cell repertoires in COVID-19. The assay was immunoSEQ multiplex PCR, and TCRdb's table has in-frame clones only and misses some. The sample includes 200,000 to 300,000 clones, approximately 85% of them seen just once. The material sequenced was peripheral blood. The receptors shown here come from a man aged 45-65 years with acute or convalescent COVID-19.

This chain joins TRBV18 and TRBJ1-5; weak D call: TRBD1 (5 bases). CDR1 and CDR2 (germline): KGHSH, LQKENI. There are 16 residues in the CDR3. V was trimmed by 2 bases and J by 2 bases, leaving 13 bases between them. The CDR3 coding sequence is TGTGCCAGCTCACCAGGGGGACTGCCGGGCAATCAGCCCCAGCATTTT. Translated, it gives CASSPGGLPGNQPQHF.

The chain has TRBV28 and TRBJ1-4; D gene unclear. Trimming pared 5 bases from V and 0 bases from J, leaving 13 bases between. The CDR3 extends over 16 amino acids. The germline CDR1 and CDR2 sequences are MDHEN and SYDVKM. CDR3 nucleotides: TGTGCCAGCAGTCGCGACGGAGGGACAACTAATGAAAAACTGTTTTTT. It is translated as CASSRDGGTTNEKLFF.